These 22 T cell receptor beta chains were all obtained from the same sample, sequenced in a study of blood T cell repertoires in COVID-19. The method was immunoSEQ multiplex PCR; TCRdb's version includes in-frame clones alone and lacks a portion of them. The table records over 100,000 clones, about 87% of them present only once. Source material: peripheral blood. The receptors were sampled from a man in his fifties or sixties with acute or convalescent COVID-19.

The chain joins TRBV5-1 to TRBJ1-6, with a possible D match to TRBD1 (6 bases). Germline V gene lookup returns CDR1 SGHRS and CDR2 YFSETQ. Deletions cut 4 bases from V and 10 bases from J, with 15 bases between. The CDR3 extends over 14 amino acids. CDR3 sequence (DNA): TGCGCCAGCAGCCCGGAGGGGGGGCAATCACCCCTCCACTTT. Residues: CASSPEGGQSPLHF.

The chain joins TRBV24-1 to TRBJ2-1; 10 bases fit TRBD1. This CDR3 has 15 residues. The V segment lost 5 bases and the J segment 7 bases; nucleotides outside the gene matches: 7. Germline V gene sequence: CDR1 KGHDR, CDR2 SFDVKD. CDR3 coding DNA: TGTGCCACCAGTGTGGGGACAGGGGCGGGTAATGAGCAGTTCTTC. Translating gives CATSVGTGAGNEQFF.

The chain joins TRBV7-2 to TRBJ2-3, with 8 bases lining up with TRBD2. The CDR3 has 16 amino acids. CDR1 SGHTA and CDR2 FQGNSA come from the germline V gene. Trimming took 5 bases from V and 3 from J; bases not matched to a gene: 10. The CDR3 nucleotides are TGTGCCAGCAGCCTCGGTGGTAGCGGGAATACAGATACGCAGTATTTT. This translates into CASSLGGSGNTDTQYF.

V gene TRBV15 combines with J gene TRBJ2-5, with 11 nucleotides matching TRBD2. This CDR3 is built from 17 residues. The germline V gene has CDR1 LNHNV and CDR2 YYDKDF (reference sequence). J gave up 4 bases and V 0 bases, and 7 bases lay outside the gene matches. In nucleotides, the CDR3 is TGTGCCACCAGCAGAGATGGGCTAGCGGGAGGCAGAGAGACCCAGTACTTC. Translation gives CATSRDGLAGGRETQYF.

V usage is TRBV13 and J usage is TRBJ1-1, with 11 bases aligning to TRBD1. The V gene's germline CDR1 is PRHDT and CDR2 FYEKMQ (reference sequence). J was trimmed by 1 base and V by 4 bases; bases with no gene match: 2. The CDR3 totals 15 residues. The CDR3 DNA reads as TGTGCCAGCAGCTGGGACAGGGGGAAGAACACTGAAGCTTTCTTT. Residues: CASSWDRGKNTEAFF.

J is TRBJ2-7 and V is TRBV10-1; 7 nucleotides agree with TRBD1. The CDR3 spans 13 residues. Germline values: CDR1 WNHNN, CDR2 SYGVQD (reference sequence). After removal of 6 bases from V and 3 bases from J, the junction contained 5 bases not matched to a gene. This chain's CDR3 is CASSPGQLYEQYF. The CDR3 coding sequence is TGCGCCAGCAGCCCGGGACAGCTCTACGAGCAGTACTTC.

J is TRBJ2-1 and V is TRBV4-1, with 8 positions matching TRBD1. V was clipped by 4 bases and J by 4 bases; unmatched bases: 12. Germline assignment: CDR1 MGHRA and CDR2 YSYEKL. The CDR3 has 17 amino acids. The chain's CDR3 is CASSLRTGTTIYNEQFF. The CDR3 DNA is TGCGCCAGCAGCCTTAGGACAGGGACGACCATATACAATGAGCAGTTCTTC.

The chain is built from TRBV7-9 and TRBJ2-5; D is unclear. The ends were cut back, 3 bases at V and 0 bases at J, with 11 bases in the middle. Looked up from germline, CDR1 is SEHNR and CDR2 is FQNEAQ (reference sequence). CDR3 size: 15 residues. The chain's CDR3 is CASSFSPPDQETQYF. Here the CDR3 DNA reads TGTGCCAGCAGCTTTAGCCCCCCCGACCAAGAGACCCAGTACTTC.

CDR3 in DNA: TGTGCCAGCAGCCATATCTCGGGACTAGCGACTATCTCTGGGGCCAACGTCCTGACTTTC. It specifies CASSHISGLATISGANVLTF. The chain uses TRBV3-1 (or the pseudogene TRBV3-2) and TRBJ2-6; 10 bases fit TRBD2. V gave up 3 bases and J gave up 0 bases; unmatched junction bases: 11. Germline assignment: CDR1 LGHDT and CDR2 YNNKEL (reference sequence). This CDR3 contains 20 residues.

The CDR3 DNA sequence: TGTGCCAGTAGTCCACGGCGGCCTAGCGGGAGGTTGGGGGAGCTGTTTTTT. Translation gives CASSPRRPSGRLGELFF. The rearrangement joins TRBV19 to TRBJ2-2, with 11 bases fitting TRBD2. Trimming took 5 bases from V and 8 from J; bases not matched to a gene: 13. The V gene's germline CDR1 is LNHDA and CDR2 SQIVND (reference sequence). The CDR3 runs to 17 residues. Variable domain in full (rest from reference TRBV19 and TRBJ2-2): DGGITQSPKYLFRKEGQNVTLSCEQNLNHDAMYWYRQDPGQGLRLIYYSQIVNDFQKGDIAEGYSVSREKKESFPLTVTSAQKNPTAFYLCASSPRRPSGRLGELFFGEGSRLTVL.

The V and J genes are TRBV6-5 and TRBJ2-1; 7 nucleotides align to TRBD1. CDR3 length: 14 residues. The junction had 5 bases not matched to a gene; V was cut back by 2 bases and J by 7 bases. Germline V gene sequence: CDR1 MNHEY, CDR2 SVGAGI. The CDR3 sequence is CASSYAYRGNEQFF. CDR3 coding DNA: TGTGCCAGCAGTTACGCTTACAGGGGAAATGAGCAGTTCTTC.

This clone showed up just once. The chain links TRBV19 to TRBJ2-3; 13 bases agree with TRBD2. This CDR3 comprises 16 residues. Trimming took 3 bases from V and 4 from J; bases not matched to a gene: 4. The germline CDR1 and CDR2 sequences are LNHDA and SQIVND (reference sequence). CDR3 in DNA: TGTGCCAGTAGTATGGGGACTAGCGGGGCTCCAGATACGCAGTATTTT. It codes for CASSMGTSGAPDTQYF.

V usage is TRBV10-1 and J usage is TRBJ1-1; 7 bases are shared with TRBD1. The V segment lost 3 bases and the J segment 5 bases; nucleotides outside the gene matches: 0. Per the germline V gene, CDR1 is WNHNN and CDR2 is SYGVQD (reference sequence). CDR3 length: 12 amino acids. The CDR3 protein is CASSEQGTEAFF. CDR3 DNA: TGCGCCAGCAGTGAACAGGGGACTGAAGCTTTCTTT.

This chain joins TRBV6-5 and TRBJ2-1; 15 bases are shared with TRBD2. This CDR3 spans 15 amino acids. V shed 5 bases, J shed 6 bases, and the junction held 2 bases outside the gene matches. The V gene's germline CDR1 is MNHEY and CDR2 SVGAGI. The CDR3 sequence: CASSRTSGRVNEQFF. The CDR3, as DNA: TGTGCCAGCAGTCGGACTAGCGGGAGGGTCAATGAGCAGTTCTTC.

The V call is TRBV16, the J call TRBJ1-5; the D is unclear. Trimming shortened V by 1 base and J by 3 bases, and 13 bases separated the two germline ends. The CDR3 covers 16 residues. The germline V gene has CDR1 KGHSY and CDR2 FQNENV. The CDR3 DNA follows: TGTGCCAGCAGCCAATTCAGTATGAGGGACAATCAGCCCCAGCATTTT. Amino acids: CASSQFSMRDNQPQHF.

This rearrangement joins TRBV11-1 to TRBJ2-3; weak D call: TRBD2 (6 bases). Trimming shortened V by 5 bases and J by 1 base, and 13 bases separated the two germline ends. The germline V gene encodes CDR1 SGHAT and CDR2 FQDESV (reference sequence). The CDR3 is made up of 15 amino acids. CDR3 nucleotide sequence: TGTGCCAGCAGCCTCCAATCGGGGGGCACAGATACGCAGTATTTT. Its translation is CASSLQSGGTDTQYF.

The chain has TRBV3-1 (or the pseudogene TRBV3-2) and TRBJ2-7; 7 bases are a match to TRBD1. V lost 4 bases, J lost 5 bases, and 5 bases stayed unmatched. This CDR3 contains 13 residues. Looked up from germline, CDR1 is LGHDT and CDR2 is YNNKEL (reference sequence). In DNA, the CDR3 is TGTGCCAGCAGCCCACTACAGGGGAACGAGCAGTACTTC. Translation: CASSPLQGNEQYF.

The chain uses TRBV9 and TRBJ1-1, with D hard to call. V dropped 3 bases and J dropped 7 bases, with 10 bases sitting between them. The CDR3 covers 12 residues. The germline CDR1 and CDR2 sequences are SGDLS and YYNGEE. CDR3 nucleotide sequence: TGTGCCAGCAGCGGGGAGGGTAATGAAGCTTTCTTT. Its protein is CASSGEGNEAFF.

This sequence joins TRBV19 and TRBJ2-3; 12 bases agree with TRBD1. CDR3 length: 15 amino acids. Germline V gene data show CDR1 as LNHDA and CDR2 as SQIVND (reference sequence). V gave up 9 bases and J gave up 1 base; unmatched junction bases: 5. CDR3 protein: CASRDRGRGTDTQYF. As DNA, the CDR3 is TGTGCCAGCCGGGACAGGGGGCGCGGCACAGATACGCAGTATTTT.

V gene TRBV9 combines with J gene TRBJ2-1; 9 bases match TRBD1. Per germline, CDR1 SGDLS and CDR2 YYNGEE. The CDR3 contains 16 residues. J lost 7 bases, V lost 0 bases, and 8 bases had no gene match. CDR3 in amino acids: CASSVAGTGRVNEQFF. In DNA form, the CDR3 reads TGTGCCAGCAGCGTAGCTGGGACAGGGAGAGTTAATGAGCAGTTCTTC.

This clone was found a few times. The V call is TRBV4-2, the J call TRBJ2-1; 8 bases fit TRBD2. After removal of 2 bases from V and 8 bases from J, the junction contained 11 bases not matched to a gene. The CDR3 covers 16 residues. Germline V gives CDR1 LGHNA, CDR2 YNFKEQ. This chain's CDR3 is CASSQPASGPGDEQFF. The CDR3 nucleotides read TGTGCCAGCAGCCAACCTGCTAGCGGGCCGGGCGATGAGCAGTTCTTC.

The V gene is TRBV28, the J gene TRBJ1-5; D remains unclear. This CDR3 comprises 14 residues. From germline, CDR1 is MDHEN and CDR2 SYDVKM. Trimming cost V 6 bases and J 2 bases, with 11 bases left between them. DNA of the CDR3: TGTGCCAGCAGGCCGACCGGGGGCAATCAGCCCCAGCATTTT. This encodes CASRPTGGNQPQHF.